These T cell receptor beta chains were read from a single sample in a study of T cells expressing NK-cell markers. TCRdb reprocessed the 5' RACE reads and keeps a single row for each CDR3 protein, giving no DNA. Recorded here are approximately 550,000 distinct CDR3 sequences; the top ten clones represent roughly 3.5%. What was sequenced was blood T cells: a sorted CD56 or NKG2C T cell subset, CD4+ or CD8+ T cells, or bulk PBMC T cells (not recorded which). All receptors come from a young man in good health. Both conserved end residues are part of each CDR3. Fields, in order: J gene, V gene, CDR3 protein.

TRBJ1-1 | TRBV5-1 | CASSPRQGILNTEAFF
TRBJ1-4 | TRBV15 | CATSRDNGPGEKLFF
TRBJ1-6 | TRBV7-2 | CASSLEVGGSPLHF
TRBJ2-1 | TRBV7-9 | CASSLVPSREVKEQFF
TRBJ2-3 | TRBV7-2 | CASSLGDGFTDTQYF
TRBJ2-1 | TRBV14 | CASSQLRLASNEQFF
TRBJ1-2 | TRBV20-1 | CSATWTGSYGYTF
TRBJ2-7 | TRBV7-9 | CASSPAMGQGDSSYEQYF
TRBJ2-5 | TRBV12-3/TRBV12-4 | CASSSGTGGAGETQYF
TRBJ2-1 | TRBV27 | CASSLMVAHNEQFF
TRBJ2-2 | TRBV20-1 | CSARDSSGAGELFF
TRBJ1-1 | TRBV20-1 | CSASRDVAEAFF
TRBJ2-7 | TRBV7-2 | CASSLDTGHPSYEQYF
TRBJ1-1 | TRBV10-3 | CATRQGGQINTEAFF
TRBJ2-1 | TRBV19 | CASSPGLPTYNEQFF
TRBJ1-4 | TRBV7-9 | CASSLLGPPAEKLFF
TRBJ1-2 | TRBV4-3 | CASSQDRGWYGYTF
TRBJ2-1 | TRBV10-3 | CAISERVATGYNEQFF
TRBJ1-4 | TRBV5-1 | CASSLVGGLEEKLFF
TRBJ2-2 | TRBV20-1 | CSAPLQDGTGELFF
TRBJ2-1 | TRBV20-1 | CSAIYEGGNEQFF
TRBJ2-5 | TRBV7-2 | CASRSGTGSQETQYF
TRBJ1-5 | TRBV5-1 | CASSLGGQAGQPQHF
TRBJ2-1 | TRBV7-9 | CASSSLHSGRGNEQFF
TRBJ2-1 | TRBV18 | CASSPPPGKGNEQFF
TRBJ2-7 | TRBV20-1 | CSASEEQGAHEQYF
TRBJ2-7 | TRBV5-1 | CASSPGQGGLYEQYF
TRBJ2-2 | TRBV12-3/TRBV12-4 | CASSFSTAPGELFF
TRBJ2-1 | TRBV5-6 | CASSLDYGQGYNEQFF
TRBJ1-3 | TRBV4-1 | CASSQSGGNSGNTIYF
TRBJ2-2 | TRBV10-3 | CAISDSLGRLSTGELFF
TRBJ2-2 | TRBV3-1 | CASSPGGGGYAGELFF
TRBJ2-1 | TRBV24-1 | CATSDQTSAAYNEQFF
TRBJ2-7 | TRBV5-6 | CASSNRLLYEQYF
TRBJ2-1 | TRBV7-8 | CASSSNLGTFF
TRBJ1-2 | TRBV2 | CASSALTGGSGYTF
TRBJ2-2 | TRBV29-1 | CSGRREADGGELFF
TRBJ1-4 | TRBV11-2 | CASSLDWGTNEKLFF
TRBJ2-3 | TRBV11-3 | CASSPTLGTQYF
TRBJ2-1 | TRBV20-1 | CSARKSGRDYNEQFF
TRBJ2-3 | TRBV12-3/TRBV12-4 | CASSRISDTQYF
TRBJ2-1 | TRBV9 | CASSVATPNNEQFF
TRBJ2-1 | TRBV20-1 | CSAPWTSGWRFF
TRBJ1-4 | TRBV5-4 | CASSPSSLGNEKLFF
TRBJ2-1 | TRBV27 | CASSERAGVRAYNEQFF
TRBJ2-1 | TRBV13 | CASSLSPFVGTGSTNEQFF
TRBJ2-2 | TRBV7-3 | CASSLSPVGGELFF
TRBJ1-1 | TRBV27 | CASRLTGRNTEAFF